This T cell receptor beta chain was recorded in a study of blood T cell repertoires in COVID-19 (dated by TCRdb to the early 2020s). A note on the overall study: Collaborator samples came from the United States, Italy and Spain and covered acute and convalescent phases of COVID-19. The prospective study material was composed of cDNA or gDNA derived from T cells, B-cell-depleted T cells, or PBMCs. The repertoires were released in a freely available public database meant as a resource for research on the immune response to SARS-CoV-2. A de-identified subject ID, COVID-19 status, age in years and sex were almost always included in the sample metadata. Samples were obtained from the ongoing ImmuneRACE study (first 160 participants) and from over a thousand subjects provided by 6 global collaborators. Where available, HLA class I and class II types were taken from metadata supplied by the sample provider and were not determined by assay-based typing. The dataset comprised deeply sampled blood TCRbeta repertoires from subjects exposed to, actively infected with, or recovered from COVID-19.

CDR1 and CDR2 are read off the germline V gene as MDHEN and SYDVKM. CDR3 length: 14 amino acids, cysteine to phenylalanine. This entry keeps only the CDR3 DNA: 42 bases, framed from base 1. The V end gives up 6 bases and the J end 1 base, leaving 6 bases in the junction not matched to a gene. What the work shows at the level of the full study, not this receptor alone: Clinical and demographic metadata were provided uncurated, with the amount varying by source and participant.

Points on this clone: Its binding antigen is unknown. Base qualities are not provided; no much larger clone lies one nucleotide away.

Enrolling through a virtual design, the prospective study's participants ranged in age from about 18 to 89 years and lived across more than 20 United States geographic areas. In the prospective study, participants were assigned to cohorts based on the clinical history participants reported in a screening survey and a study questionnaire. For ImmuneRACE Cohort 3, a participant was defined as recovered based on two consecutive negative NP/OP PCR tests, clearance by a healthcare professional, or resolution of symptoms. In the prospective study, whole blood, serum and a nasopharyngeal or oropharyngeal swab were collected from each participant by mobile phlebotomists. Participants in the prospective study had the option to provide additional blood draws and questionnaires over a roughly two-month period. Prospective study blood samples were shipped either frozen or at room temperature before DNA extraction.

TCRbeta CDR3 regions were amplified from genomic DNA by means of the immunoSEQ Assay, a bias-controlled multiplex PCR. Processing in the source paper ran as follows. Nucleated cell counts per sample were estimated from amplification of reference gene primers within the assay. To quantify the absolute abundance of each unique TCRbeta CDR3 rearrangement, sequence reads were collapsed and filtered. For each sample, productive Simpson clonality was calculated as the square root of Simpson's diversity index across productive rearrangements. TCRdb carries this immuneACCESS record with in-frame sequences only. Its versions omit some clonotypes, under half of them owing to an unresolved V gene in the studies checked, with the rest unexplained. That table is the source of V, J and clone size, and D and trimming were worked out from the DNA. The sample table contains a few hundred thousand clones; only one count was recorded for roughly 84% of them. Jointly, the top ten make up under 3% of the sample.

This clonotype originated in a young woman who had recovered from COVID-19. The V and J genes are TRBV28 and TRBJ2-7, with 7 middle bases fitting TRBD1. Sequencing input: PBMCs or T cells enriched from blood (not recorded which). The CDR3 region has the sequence CASSQQGPSYEQYF. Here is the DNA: TGTGCCAGCAGCCAACAGGGGCCGTCCTACGAGCAGTACTTC. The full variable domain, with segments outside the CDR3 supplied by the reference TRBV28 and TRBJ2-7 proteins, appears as DVKVTQSSRYLVKRTGEKVFLECVQDMDHENMFWYRQDPGLGLRLIYFSYDVKMKEKGDIPEGYSVSREKKERFSLILESASTNQTSMYLCASSQQGPSYEQYFGPGTRLTVT.